The present TCR beta chain was sequenced within a study of blood T cell repertoires in COVID-19. Study at large: Some COVID-19 samples were acute and others convalescent; all came from the United States, Italy and Spain. T cells, B-cell-depleted T cells, or PBMCs provided the cDNA or gDNA that served as material.

Per the authors' pipeline: Counts of nucleated cells, estimated from reference gene primer amplification, were obtained. Using immunoSEQ multiplex PCR, the repertoire was profiled, and TCRdb retains in-frame clones only, with some absent. V and J calls and clone size follow that table, whereas D and trimming were derived from the DNA. The data show about 140,000 clones, 82% seen once. The V end lost 4 bases, the J end lost 4 bases, and 20 bases lay between the germline ends. The CDR3 has 17 residues. Germline V CDR1 and CDR2: SEHNR, FQNEAQ (reference sequence). The specimen sequenced was peripheral blood. The chain couples TRBV7-9 to TRBJ1-3; no clear D. The TCR was taken from a woman older than 75 with acute or convalescent COVID-19. The CDR3 DNA reads as TGTGCCAGCAGCTCGCCGGGAGCCCCTTCGTGGGGAAACACCATATATTTT. It translates to CASSSPGAPSWGNTIYF.